A single sample is the source of the 26 T cell receptor beta chains below, sequenced in a study of shared clonotypes between healthy human individuals. Measured with immunoSEQ multiplex PCR; TCRdb has only the in-frame clones, and not every one. This sample has roughly 1.5 million clones, with 95% to 99% found just once. Material for sequencing was naive CD4+ T cells sorted from blood. Regarding subset: CD45RA+ positively selected. Source of these receptors: a man aged 30-40 years in good health.

The chain employs TRBV7-4 and TRBJ2-3; 7 nucleotides match TRBD2. The CDR3 contains 16 residues. Trimming at V came to 5 bases and at J to 2 bases, leaving 10 bases not matched to a gene. Germline-derived CDR1 and CDR2 are SGHVT and SQSDAQ. The chain's CDR3 is CASSPQERGYTDTQYF. The CDR3 coding sequence is TGTGCCAGCAGCCCTCAAGAGCGGGGTTACACAGATACGCAGTATTTT.

V usage is TRBV7-7 and J usage is TRBJ2-1; D is ambiguous. Looked up from germline, CDR1 is SSHAT and CDR2 is FNYEAQ (reference sequence). The CDR3 loop spans 13 amino acids. The V end lost 1 base, the J end lost 10 bases, and 11 bases lay between the germline ends. For the CDR3, the DNA is TGTGCCAGCAGCTTAGACCAATCGAGGGAGCAGTTCTTC. As protein: CASSLDQSREQFF.

The V gene is TRBV5-1, the J gene TRBJ2-7; possibly TRBD2 for D (5 bases). V was clipped by 2 bases and J by 0 bases, with 12 bases between them. This CDR3 is 15 amino acids long. CDR1 and CDR2 (germline): SGHRS, YFSETQ. This CDR3 reads CASSFGGQFSYEQYF. CDR3 coding DNA: TGCGCCAGCAGCTTTGGCGGGCAGTTCTCCTACGAGCAGTACTTC.

This chain connects TRBV15 to TRBJ2-5; weak D call: TRBD2 (6 bases). This CDR3 is built from 16 residues. Trimming removed 0 bases at V and 6 bases at J, with 17 bases between. The germline V gene has CDR1 LNHNV and CDR2 YYDKDF (reference sequence). Here the CDR3 reads CATSRDQPGRLQTQYF. CDR3 nucleotide sequence: TGTGCCACCAGCAGAGATCAACCTGGGAGGCTACAGACCCAGTACTTC.

The chain is built from TRBV11-2 and TRBJ1-1; TRBD1 might be the D (5 bases). CDR1 and CDR2 from the germline V gene are SGHAT and FQNNGV. Trimming left V 1 base short and J 3 bases short, with 6 bases between. CDR3 length: 13 residues. Here the CDR3 DNA reads TGTGCCAGCAGCTTAGTAGGGGACACTGAAGCTTTCTTT. Protein product: CASSLVGDTEAFF.

The rearrangement uses TRBV5-1 and TRBJ2-3; 11 positions agree with TRBD2. The germline CDR1 and CDR2 sequences are SGHRS and YFSETQ. The CDR3 runs 15 residues. V trimming: 4 bases; J trimming: 0 bases; junction bases outside the gene matches: 1. CDR3 sequence: CASSTSGGSTDTQYF. DNA for the CDR3: TGCGCCAGCAGCACTAGCGGGGGCAGCACAGATACGCAGTATTTT.

The chain recombines TRBV5-6 with TRBJ2-1; D may be TRBD1 or TRBD2 (7 bases each). There are 15 residues in the CDR3. CDR1 is SGHDT, CDR2 YYEEEE, per germline. The V and J ends lost 1 base and 8 bases respectively, with 16 bases between them. This CDR3 reads CASSLMAGGEHEQFF. The DNA for the CDR3 is TGTGCCAGCAGCTTGATGGCAGGGGGGGAACATGAGCAGTTCTTC.

This chain uses TRBV6-6 with TRBJ1-1, with a weak D call TRBD1 (6 bases). This CDR3 is built from 14 residues. Germline CDR1 and CDR2: MNHNY and SVGAGI (reference sequence). Trimming removed 2 bases at V and 5 bases at J, with 12 bases between. The CDR3 coding sequence is TGTGCCAGCAGTTACCGGGACACGAGAACTGAAGCTTTCTTT. This translates into CASSYRDTRTEAFF.

The rearrangement uses TRBV7-2 and TRBJ1-2; possible D gene TRBD1, 5 bases. Trimming pared 6 bases from V and 13 bases from J, leaving 21 bases between. CDR1 and CDR2 from the germline V gene are SGHTA and FQGNSA. This CDR3 is 13 amino acids long. The CDR3: CASRTDRGIRSTF. As DNA, the CDR3 is TGTGCCAGCAGAACTGACCGGGGGATACGGAGCACCTTC.

The chain is built from TRBV28 and TRBJ1-1; tentatively, D is TRBD1 (5 bases). CDR1 is MDHEN, CDR2 SYDVKM, per germline. Trimming cost V 2 bases and J 2 bases, with 9 bases left between them. The CDR3 runs to 14 residues. The DNA of the CDR3 is TGTGCCAGCAGTTTAAGGGGAGTCAACACTGAAGCTTTCTTT. Translating gives CASSLRGVNTEAFF.

The DNA for the CDR3 is TGCGCCAGCAGCTTGGAACAGGGGGAAGAGACCCAGTACTTC. Translating it yields CASSLEQGEETQYF. This rearrangement joins TRBV5-1 to TRBJ2-5; TRBD1 matches 8 bases. The CDR3 consists of 14 residues. The germline V gene encodes CDR1 SGHRS and CDR2 YFSETQ. V gave up 0 bases and J gave up 3 bases; unmatched junction bases: 1.

The genes are TRBV30 and TRBJ1-5; D uncertain. Deletions cut 1 base from V and 6 bases from J, with 10 bases between. Germline V gives CDR1 GTSNPN, CDR2 SVGIG (reference sequence). The CDR3 loop spans 13 amino acids. CDR3 sequence reads: CAWSGSSSQPQHF. CDR3 DNA: TGTGCCTGGAGTGGGTCCAGCTCTCAGCCCCAGCATTTT.

The chain couples TRBV7-8 to TRBJ1-3; TRBD1 agrees at 8 bases. The V gene end was trimmed by 11 bases and the J gene end by 3 bases; junction bases not matched to a gene: 6. CDR1 SGHVS and CDR2 FQNEAQ come from the germline V gene. There are 13 residues in the CDR3. The CDR3 is CAVQGAYGNTIYF. The CDR3 nucleotides read TGTGCCGTCCAGGGGGCGTATGGAAACACCATATATTTT.

This clone was observed a single time. CDR3 in amino acids: CASSEGVFSNIQYF. DNA for the CDR3: TGTGCCAGCAGCGAGGGTGTGTTCTCGAACATTCAGTACTTC. This sequence joins TRBV5-5 and TRBJ2-4; weak D call: TRBD2 (5 bases). The CDR3 length is 14 residues. Germline V gene data show CDR1 as SGHKS and CDR2 as YYEKEE (reference sequence). V shed 4 bases and J shed 7 bases, with 15 bases lying between them.

This rearrangement joins TRBV25-1 to TRBJ2-5, with 8 bases matching TRBD2. The length of the CDR3 is 16 residues. CDR1 and CDR2 from the germline V gene are MGHDK and SYGVNS. Trimming at V came to 1 base and at J to 4 bases, leaving 8 bases not matched to a gene. In DNA form, the CDR3 reads TGTGCCAGCAGTGAATTGTCCGGGAGGGAGGCAGAGACCCAGTACTTC. Amino acid sequence: CASSELSGREAETQYF. The whole variable domain, filled in from reference TRBV25-1 and TRBJ2-5, reads EADIYQTPRYLVIGTGKKITLECSQTMGHDKMYWYQQDPGMELHLIHYSYGVNSTEKGDLSSESTVSRIRTEHFPLTLESARPSHTSQYLCASSELSGREAETQYFGPGTRLLVL.

In regard to this clone: Mismatch with germline at one junction end may stem from a read error. The sample carries other DNA sequences with the same CDR3. The V gene is TRBV12-5, the J gene TRBJ2-3, with 7 nucleotides matching TRBD2. The CDR3 totals 14 residues. The V gene's germline CDR1 is LGHNT and CDR2 FRNRAP. The CDR3: CASGLGGGTDTQYF. CDR3 DNA: TGTGCTAGTGGCTTGGGGGGGGGCACAGATACGCAGTATTTT.

The gene calls are TRBV6-6 and TRBJ2-3; D is unresolved. Germline V lookup: CDR1 MNHNY, CDR2 SVGAGI (reference sequence). Trimming left V 0 bases short and J 0 bases short, with 10 bases between. The CDR3 spans 16 residues. CDR3 loop: CASSYSIAVSTDTQYF. As DNA, the CDR3 is TGTGCCAGCAGTTACTCGATTGCGGTTAGCACAGATACGCAGTATTTT.

On this clone itself: Other DNA sequences within the sample encode an identical CDR3. The rearrangement joins TRBV28 to TRBJ1-2; 7 bases are a match to TRBD1. V shed 3 bases, J shed 4 bases, and the junction held 2 bases outside the gene matches. The CDR3 covers 13 residues. CDR1 and CDR2 (germline): MDHEN, SYDVKM. CDR3 sequence: CASSLQGVYGYTF. DNA for the CDR3: TGTGCCAGCAGTTTGCAGGGGGTCTATGGCTACACCTTC.

Concerning this clone: The junction departs from germline at one end; a sequencing error may be responsible. The chain links TRBV14 to TRBJ2-1, with 7 bases aligning to TRBD1. CDR1 is SGHDN and CDR2 is FVKESK in the germline V gene. This CDR3 comprises 17 residues. CDR3 sequence reads: CASSPAGGIRDYYEQFF. In DNA, the CDR3 is TGTGCCAGCAGCCCCGCAGGGGGAATTCGCGACTACTATGAGCAGTTCTTC.

The chain recombines TRBV9 with TRBJ2-7; tentative D call: TRBD2 (5 bases). The germline gives CDR1 SGDLS, CDR2 YYNGEE. This CDR3 contains 16 residues. Trimming cost V 0 bases and J 0 bases, with 13 bases left between them. The CDR3: CASSVGSSLYSYEQYF. CDR3 DNA sequence: TGTGCCAGCAGCGTAGGATCTAGCCTCTACTCCTACGAGCAGTACTTC.

The chain has TRBV18 and TRBJ2-7; D gene unclear. The germline gives CDR1 KGHSH, CDR2 LQKENI. Deletions cut 2 bases from V and 0 bases from J, with 14 bases between. The CDR3 has 16 amino acids. The CDR3 loop is CASSPRSGRSSYEQYF. In DNA form, the CDR3 reads TGTGCCAGCTCACCAAGATCAGGACGGAGCTCCTACGAGCAGTACTTC. Full variable domain (rest looked up from reference TRBV18 and TRBJ2-7): NAGVMQNPRHLVRRRGQEARLRCSPMKGHSHVYWYRQLPEEGLKFMVYLQKENIIDESGMPKERFSAEFPKEGPSILRIQQVVRGDSAAYFCASSPRSGRSSYEQYFGPGTRLTVT.

The chain combines TRBV7-3 with TRBJ2-3; D perhaps matches TRBD2 (6 bases). V was pared by 5 bases and J by 3 bases, with 9 bases between. Germline values: CDR1 SGHTA, CDR2 FQGTGA. This CDR3 region has 13 residues. The DNA for the CDR3 is TGTGCCAGCAGCCGGGAGTGGACAGATACGCAGTATTTT. Translated, it gives CASSREWTDTQYF.

The genes are TRBV4-3 and TRBJ1-4, with a weak D call TRBD1 (5 bases). CDR3 length equals 17 residues. Germline CDR1 reads LGHNA; CDR2 reads YSLEER. V was clipped by 1 base and J by 4 bases, with 16 bases between them. CDR3 amino acids: CASSQGDAVLGNEKLFF. The CDR3 DNA sequence: TGCGCCAGCAGCCAAGGGGACGCGGTACTGGGTAATGAAAAACTGTTTTTT.

This clone was seen just once. V and J are TRBV27 and TRBJ2-3; D assignment may be TRBD1 or TRBD2 (7 bases each). CDR1 and CDR2 from the germline V gene are MNHEY and SMNVEV (reference sequence). Trimming shortened V by 2 bases and J by 4 bases, and 16 bases separated the two germline ends. The CDR3 is made up of 16 amino acids. The CDR3 DNA reads TGTGCCAGCAGTTTAGCGCTGGGAGGGGGCTCAGATACGCAGTATTTT. This sequence encodes CASSLALGGGSDTQYF.

V and J are TRBV27 and TRBJ2-7; D is unclear. Trimming cost V 6 bases and J 2 bases, with 14 bases left between them. Germline CDR1 reads MNHEY; CDR2 reads SMNVEV (reference sequence). CDR3 length: 14 residues. In DNA form, the CDR3 reads TGTGCCAGCAGGCGACATGGGCCTACCTACGAGCAGTACTTC. It specifies CASRRHGPTYEQYF.

This clone was seen once. DNA for the CDR3: TGTGCCAGCACCCCCTCAGGGAACACTGAAGCTTTCTTT. Its translation is CASTPSGNTEAFF. This chain connects TRBV6-1 to TRBJ1-1; no clear D. The CDR3 totals 13 residues. V shed 7 bases and J shed 1 base, with 10 bases lying between them. Germline V gene lookup returns CDR1 MNHNS and CDR2 SASEGT.